Reported below is one TCR beta chain. The data were taken from a study of blood T cell repertoires in COVID-19. The CDR3 totals 16 residues. Germline-derived CDR1 and CDR2 are KGHDR and SFDVKD. Trimming cost V 4 bases and J 8 bases; bases outside gene matches: 13. Some clones are missing from TCRdb's copy, which holds only in-frame ones; the method was immunoSEQ multiplex PCR. Of under 25,000 clones listed, 70% to 90% are singletons. The rearrangement joins TRBV24-1 to TRBJ1-2, with TRBD1 matching 9 bases. This TCR was recovered from a human donor with active COVID-19. The donor label of this sample is uncertain. Sequences were obtained from peripheral blood. DNA of the CDR3: TGTGCCACCAGTGAATCGCACCCCGGGACAGGGCACGGCTACACCTTC. It yields the protein CATSESHPGTGHGYTF.